This T cell receptor beta chain was profiled in a study of tissue T cells after allogeneic stem cell transplantation. Concerning this clone itself: The antigen is unknown. Here the gene names and germline are mouse. With the read ending 1 residue before the CDR3 end, the germline J gene is used to fill in that end.

CDR3 sequences, V/J genes, frequencies and template counts came from survey-depth TCRbeta sequencing. Clones were sequenced by immunoSEQ multiplex PCR, and TCRdb holds only the in-frame ones, with some missing. The sample consists of more than 45,000 clones, about 73% of them appearing once. Study-wide findings and caveats: Tissue-detected TCR repertoire was only partly captured by blood and spleen T cells. TCR repertoires tracked anatomic similarity, regardless of disease or transplant status. Motif-based clustering found tissue-specific repertoire signatures shared across patients, though few clones were shared.

This CDR3 is 14 amino acids long. V lost 1 base and J lost 5, with 10 bases in between. Germline CDR1 is SGHSA and CDR2 is FRNQAP. The chain carries TRBV16 and TRBJ2-3, with a possible D match to TRBD1 (6 bases). This clonotype was sampled from a pool of C57BL/6 mice in good health. The sequencing input was sorted cells pooled from one or two spleens. CDR3 sequence: CASSLGRGEETLYF. CDR3 bases read: TGTGCAAGCAGCTTAGGCAGGGGTGAAGAAACGCTGTAT.